Following are 13 T cell receptor beta chains from one sample sequenced in a study of blood T cell repertoires in COVID-19. The method was immunoSEQ multiplex PCR; TCRdb's version includes in-frame clones alone and lacks a portion of them. The sample lists 60,000 to 75,000 clones, about nine tenths occurring once. Sequences were obtained from peripheral blood. Receptor source: a man aged 45-65 years with active COVID-19.

V is TRBV6-5 and J is TRBJ2-2; a weak D match, TRBD2 (6 bases). V was clipped by 2 bases and J by 5 bases, with 12 bases between them. The CDR3 totals 15 residues. Germline CDR1 and CDR2: MNHEY and SVGAGI. CDR3 in amino acids: CASSYTGTATGELFF. In DNA, the CDR3 is TGTGCCAGCAGTTACACCGGGACTGCTACCGGGGAGCTGTTTTTT.

The genes are TRBV9 and TRBJ2-1; D unresolved. CDR3 length: 13 residues. Deletions cut 0 bases from V and 8 bases from J, with 9 bases between. Per germline, CDR1 SGDLS and CDR2 YYNGEE. Written as DNA, the CDR3 is TGTGCCAGCAGCGTAGAGTCTGGGCATGAGCAGTTCTTC. Residues: CASSVESGHEQFF. The entire variable domain, with the rest obtained from reference TRBV9 and TRBJ2-1, is as follows: DSGVTQTPKHLITATGQRVTLRCSPRSGDLSVYWYQQSLDQGLQFLIQYYNGEERAKGNILERFSAQQFPDLHSELNLSSLELGDSALYFCASSVESGHEQFFGPGTRLTVL.

This chain joins TRBV11-3 and TRBJ2-1; 10 bases fit TRBD2. Germline V CDR1 and CDR2: SGHNT, YENEEA. This CDR3 comprises 13 residues. With V trimmed by 7 bases and J by 7 bases, 4 bases remained unmatched. CDR3: CASTLAGANEQFF. The CDR3 nucleotides read TGTGCCAGCACTCTAGCGGGAGCTAATGAGCAGTTCTTC.

This chain connects TRBV11-3 to TRBJ1-1, with D unclear. There are 14 residues in the CDR3. The germline V gene encodes CDR1 SGHNT and CDR2 YENEEA. V was shortened by 3 bases and J by 2 bases, with 10 bases between the two germline ends. The CDR3 reads CASSFTAGNTEAFF. The DNA of the CDR3 is TGTGCCAGCAGCTTTACGGCGGGAAACACTGAAGCTTTCTTT.

Only one count was recorded for this clone. V is TRBV28 and J is TRBJ1-3; TRBD1 might be the D (6 bases). The CDR3 runs 13 residues. CDR1 is MDHEN and CDR2 is SYDVKM in the germline V gene. V lost 6 bases and J lost 5, with 11 bases in between. CDR3 DNA: TGTGCCAGCAGGGGGGGGCAAAGAAACACCATATATTTT. Translated, it gives CASRGGQRNTIYF.

The J gene is TRBJ2-3, the V gene TRBV29-1; 8 nucleotides agree with TRBD1. CDR3 length: 15 amino acids. J gave up 8 bases and V 4 bases, and 14 bases lay outside the gene matches. Looked up from germline, CDR1 is SQVTM and CDR2 is ANQGSEA. The CDR3 loop is CSVVTPDRASGTQYF. The CDR3 region has the DNA TGCAGCGTTGTGACGCCGGACAGGGCGTCTGGTACGCAGTATTTT.

This chain connects TRBV3-1 (or the pseudogene TRBV3-2) to TRBJ2-1; 8 bases are shared with TRBD1. The V and J ends lost 4 bases and 4 bases, in that order; junction bases with no gene match: 3. The CDR3 spans 14 residues. Germline lookup yields CDR1 LGHDT and CDR2 YNNKEL (reference sequence). CDR3 nucleotide sequence: TGTGCCAGCAGCCTCCGACAGGGGTACAATGAGCAGTTCTTC. Protein product: CASSLRQGYNEQFF.

In this sample, this clone turned up a few times. The J gene is TRBJ2-3, the V gene TRBV3-1 (or the pseudogene TRBV3-2); 10 bases fit TRBD2. The CDR3 runs 19 residues. The ends lost 2 bases at V and 3 bases at J; junction bases unmatched: 14. The germline gives CDR1 LGHDT, CDR2 YNNKEL (reference sequence). The CDR3 coding sequence is TGTGCCAGCAGCCAAAAAGGGCTAGCGGGAGCTGCTAGGACAGATACGCAGTATTTT. Translation: CASSQKGLAGAARTDTQYF.

The CDR3 bases are TGTGCCAGCAGTTCTCGACAGAAGAGAGAAAAACTGTTTTTT. Translation: CASSSRQKREKLFF. The chain recombines TRBV28 with TRBJ1-4; D may be TRBD1 (5 bases). The CDR3 covers 14 residues. Germline values: CDR1 MDHEN, CDR2 SYDVKM. Trimming stripped 4 bases from V and 8 bases from J, with 14 bases between.

V usage is TRBV10-3 and J usage is TRBJ2-7; 11 bases are a match to TRBD1. CDR1 ENHRY and CDR2 SYGVKD come from the germline V gene. This CDR3 region has 13 residues. The trim removed 7 bases at V and 3 bases at J, leaving 2 bases unmatched. CDR3 residues: CAITGTGGYEQYF. The CDR3 DNA reads as TGTGCCATCACCGGGACAGGGGGCTACGAGCAGTACTTC.

This chain joins TRBV7-2 and TRBJ2-3, with 7 bases lining up with TRBD1. The trim removed 5 bases at V and 2 bases at J, leaving 4 bases unmatched. The CDR3 has 14 residues. Germline CDR1 is SGHTA and CDR2 is FQGNSA. CDR3 region: CASSPTGTTDTQYF. CDR3 nucleotide sequence: TGTGCCAGCAGCCCGACAGGGACCACAGATACGCAGTATTTT. Together with reference TRBV7-2 and TRBJ2-3, the CDR3 gives the full variable domain: GAGVSQSPSNKVTEKGKDVELRCDPISGHTALYWYRQSLGQGLEFLIYFQGNSAPDKSGLPSDRFSAERTGGSVSTLTIQRTQQEDSAVYLCASSPTGTTDTQYFGPGTRLTVL.

The CDR3 sequence is CASRRGRDGRRETQYF. DNA of the CDR3: TGTGCCAGCAGGAGGGGGAGGGACGGCAGGAGGGAGACCCAGTACTTC. This sequence joins TRBV9 and TRBJ2-5; TRBD2 might be the D (7 bases). Trimming pared 5 bases from V and 5 bases from J, leaving 22 bases between. CDR1 and CDR2 from the germline V gene are SGDLS and YYNGEE. The CDR3 length is 16 residues.

The rearrangement joins TRBV3-1 (or the pseudogene TRBV3-2) to TRBJ1-1, with D perhaps TRBD1 (5 bases). V dropped 1 base and J dropped 1 base, with 7 bases sitting between them. Germline values: CDR1 LGHDT, CDR2 YNNKEL (reference sequence). The CDR3 is 14 amino acids. The CDR3: CASSQGQTNTEAFF. The DNA for the CDR3 is TGTGCCAGCAGCCAAGGACAGACGAACACTGAAGCTTTCTTT.